This passage covers 8 T cell receptor beta chains from one sample sequenced in a study of beta chain features in type 1 diabetes. Study-wide findings and caveats: Significant though moderate, a shortening of TCRB CDR3s appeared in all four CD4+ subsets of Type 1 diabetes patients.

Antigen specificity for these receptors is unknown. The entirety of the isolated RNA underwent reverse transcription, so expressed TCRB transcripts were sequenced. Sequencing used immunoSEQ multiplex PCR; TCRdb keeps in-frame clones, though not all of them. The data contain around 650,000 clones, around 12% of them singletons. Sequenced: naive CD4+ T cells from blood. These receptors came from a man aged 30 to 39 with type 1 diabetes.

V and J are TRBV9 and TRBJ1-2; 7 nucleotides align to TRBD1. Trimming removed 3 bases from V and 2 bases from J; junction bases left unmatched: 13. The CDR3 is 17 residues long. Germline V CDR1 and CDR2: SGDLS, YYNGEE. CDR3 sequence: CASSATRGQAQNYGYTF. Written as DNA, the CDR3 is TGTGCCAGCAGCGCTACTCGAGGACAGGCCCAGAACTATGGCTACACCTTC.

The chain uses TRBV29-1 and TRBJ2-7, with 10 bases fitting TRBD1. CDR3 length equals 11 residues. CDR1 is SQVTM, CDR2 ANQGSEA, per germline. The V segment lost 7 bases and the J segment 10 bases; nucleotides outside the gene matches: 7. The CDR3, as DNA: TGCAGCGCACGGGACAGGGGCGCCCAGTACTTC. Its protein product is CSARDRGAQYF.

V and J are TRBV25-1 and TRBJ2-1, with D perhaps TRBD1 (6 bases). This CDR3 region has 12 residues. Trimming cost V 6 bases and J 4 bases, with 7 bases left between them. Germline CDR1 and CDR2: MGHDK and SYGVNS. CDR3 sequence reads: CASRDRYNEQFF. The DNA for the CDR3 is TGTGCCAGCAGGGACAGATACAATGAGCAGTTCTTC.

In this sample, this clone turned up a few times. V gene TRBV7-9 combines with J gene TRBJ2-6; no clear D gene. The CDR3 has 13 amino acids. Looked up from germline, CDR1 is SEHNR and CDR2 is FQNEAQ (reference sequence). Deletions cut 8 bases from V and 2 bases from J, with 7 bases between. The CDR3 loop reads CASPGAGANVLTF. The CDR3, as DNA: TGTGCCAGCCCAGGAGCTGGGGCCAACGTCCTGACTTTC.

This clone was counted a few times. The chain combines TRBV11-2 with TRBJ1-6, with D uncertain. Germline CDR1 and CDR2: SGHAT and FQNNGV. There are 14 residues in the CDR3. Trimming took 4 bases from V and 8 from J, leaving 12 bases between them. This CDR3 is CASSSGQKDSPLHF. For the CDR3, the DNA is TGTGCCAGCAGCTCTGGGCAGAAAGATTCACCCCTCCACTTT. Based on the CDR3 plus reference TRBV11-2 and TRBJ1-6, the full variable domain is EAGVAQSPRYKIIEKRQSVAFWCNPISGHATLYWYQQILGQGPKLLIQFQNNGVVDDSQLPKDRFSAERLKGVDSTLKIQPAKLEDSAVYLCASSSGQKDSPLHFGNGTRLTVT.

The chain has TRBV10-3 and TRBJ2-6; D gene ambiguous. This CDR3 is 14 amino acids long. Trimming removed 3 bases at V and 0 bases at J, with 3 bases between. Per the germline V gene, CDR1 is ENHRY and CDR2 is SYGVKD. The CDR3 sequence is CAISDSSGANVLTF. CDR3 sequence (DNA): TGTGCCATCAGTGACAGCTCTGGGGCCAACGTCCTGACTTTC.

This rearrangement joins TRBV14 to TRBJ2-2; D might be TRBD1 or TRBD2, each matching 6 bases. The CDR3 runs 15 residues. V was cut by 5 bases and J by 3 bases, with 13 bases left in between. Germline V gene lookup returns CDR1 SGHDN and CDR2 FVKESK. CDR3 sequence (DNA): TGTGCCAGCAGCTACGGGGGCGGGGACACCGGGGAGCTGTTTTTT. It yields the protein CASSYGGGDTGELFF.

This chain links TRBV19 with TRBJ2-5, with 7 bases lining up with TRBD1. The junction had 12 bases not matched to a gene; V was cut back by 7 bases and J by 1 base. The germline V gene has CDR1 LNHDA and CDR2 SQIVND (reference sequence). CDR3 length: 16 amino acids. CDR3 coding DNA: TGTGCCAGTACACCGGGACAGCGATTCCTCCAAGAGACCCAGTACTTC. This translates into CASTPGQRFLQETQYF.